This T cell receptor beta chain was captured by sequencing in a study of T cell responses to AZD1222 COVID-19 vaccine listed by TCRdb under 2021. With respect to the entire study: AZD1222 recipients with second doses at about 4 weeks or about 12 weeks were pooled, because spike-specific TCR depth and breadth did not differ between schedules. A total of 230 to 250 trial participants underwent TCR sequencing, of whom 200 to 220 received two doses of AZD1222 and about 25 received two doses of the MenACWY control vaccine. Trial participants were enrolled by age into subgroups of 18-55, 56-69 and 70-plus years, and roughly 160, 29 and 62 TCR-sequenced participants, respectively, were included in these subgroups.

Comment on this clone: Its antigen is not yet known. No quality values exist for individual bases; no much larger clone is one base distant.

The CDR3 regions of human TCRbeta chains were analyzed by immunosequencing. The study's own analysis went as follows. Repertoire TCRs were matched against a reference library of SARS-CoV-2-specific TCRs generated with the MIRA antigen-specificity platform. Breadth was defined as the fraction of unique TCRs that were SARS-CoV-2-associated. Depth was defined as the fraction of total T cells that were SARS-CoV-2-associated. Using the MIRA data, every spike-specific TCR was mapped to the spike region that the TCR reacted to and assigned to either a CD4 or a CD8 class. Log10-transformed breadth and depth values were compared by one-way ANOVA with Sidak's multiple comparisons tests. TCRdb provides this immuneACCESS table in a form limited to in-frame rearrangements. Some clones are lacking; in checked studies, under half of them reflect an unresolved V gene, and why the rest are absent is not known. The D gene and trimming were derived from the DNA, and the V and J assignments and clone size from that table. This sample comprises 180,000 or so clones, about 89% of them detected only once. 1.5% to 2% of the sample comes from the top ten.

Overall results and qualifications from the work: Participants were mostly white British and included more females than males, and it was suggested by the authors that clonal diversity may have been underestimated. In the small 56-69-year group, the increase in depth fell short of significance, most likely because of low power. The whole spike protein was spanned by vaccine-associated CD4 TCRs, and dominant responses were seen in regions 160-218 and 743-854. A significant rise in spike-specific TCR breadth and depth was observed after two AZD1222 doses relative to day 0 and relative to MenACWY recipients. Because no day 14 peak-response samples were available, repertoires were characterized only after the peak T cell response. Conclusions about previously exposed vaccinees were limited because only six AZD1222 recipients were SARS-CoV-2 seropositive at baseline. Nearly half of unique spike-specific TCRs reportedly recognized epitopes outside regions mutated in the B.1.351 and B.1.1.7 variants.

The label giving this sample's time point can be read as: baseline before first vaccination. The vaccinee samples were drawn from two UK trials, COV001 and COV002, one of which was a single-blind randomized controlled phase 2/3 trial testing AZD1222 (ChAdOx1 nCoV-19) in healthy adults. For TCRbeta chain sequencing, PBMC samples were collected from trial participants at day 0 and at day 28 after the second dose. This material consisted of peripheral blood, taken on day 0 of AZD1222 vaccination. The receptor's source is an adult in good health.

The CDR3 has the sequence CASSASGTADYGYTF. The DNA reads TGTGCCAGTAGTGCCTCCGGGACCGCAGACTATGGCTACACCTTC. The chain is made from TRBV19 and TRBJ1-2; TRBD1 is perhaps the D gene, given 5 matching bases. The germline V gene (reference sequence) specifies LNHDA as CDR1 and SQIVND as CDR2. Cut back by 5 bases and 3 bases, the V and J ends lie 16 bases apart. The CDR3 covers 15 residues, taking in both the cysteine and the phenylalanine. The kept DNA is CDR3 alone, 45 bases in frame from the first base.